This TCR beta chain was captured by sequencing in a study of blood T cell repertoires in COVID-19 (TCRdb year 2020). Study-level background: Samples covering the acute and convalescent phases of COVID-19 were provided by collaborators in the United States, Italy and Spain. A freely available public database, intended as a resource for researchers studying the immune response to SARS-CoV-2, is where the repertoires were released. A de-identified subject ID, COVID-19 status, age in years and sex were almost always included in the sample metadata. Deeply sampled blood TCRbeta repertoires from subjects exposed to, actively infected with, or recovered from COVID-19 were included in the dataset. Samples were obtained from the ongoing ImmuneRACE study (first 160 participants) and from 1,254 subjects provided by 6 global collaborators. The material from the prospective study consisted of cDNA or gDNA derived from T cells, B-cell-depleted T cells, or PBMCs. Where available, HLA class I and class II types were obtained from metadata supplied by the sample provider rather than from assay-based typing.

Each collaborating institution followed its own protocols to collect whole blood in K2EDTA tubes. Collaborator samples were shipped for TCRbeta analysis as frozen whole blood, isolated PBMCs, or DNA extracted from either sample type. The immunoSEQ Assay, a bias-controlled multiplex PCR, was used to amplify TCRbeta CDR3 regions from genomic DNA. Per the authors' processing: The number of nucleated cells in each sample was estimated by amplification of reference gene primers within the assay. To quantify the absolute abundance of each unique TCRbeta CDR3 rearrangement, sequence reads were collapsed and filtered. Productive Simpson clonality was computed per sample as the square root of Simpson's diversity index over productive rearrangements. TCRdb took over this immuneACCESS table, retaining in-frame rearrangements with V and J assigned. Such tables are incomplete; in checked studies, under half of the missing clones stem from an unresolved V gene, and the remainder is unexplained. That table gives V, J and clone size, and the DNA gave D and trimming. The sample has around 240,000 clones on record, approximately 83% of them singletons. The ten largest clones capture about 7.4% of the sample.

Details on this clone: The antigen it binds to is not known. Base qualities are not provided; no much larger clone lies one nucleotide away.

Overall study results and their limits: The amount of clinical and demographic metadata varied by source and participant and was provided uncurated.

From a lookup of the germline V gene, CDR1 and CDR2 are MNHEY and SVGAGI. Compared with germline, V lacks 2 bases and J lacks 2 bases; bases without a gene match: 2. The CDR3 holds 16 amino acids from the cysteine to the phenylalanine. This entry keeps only the CDR3 DNA: 48 bases, framed from base 1. The specimen sequenced was peripheral blood. This chain joins TRBV6-5 to TRBJ2-1, with 11 junctional bases fitting TRBD2. This clonotype originated in a woman aged 45-65 years with acute or convalescent COVID-19. CDR3 sequence: CASSYELAGAYNEQFF. The nucleotide sequence reads as follows: TGTGCCAGCAGTTACGAACTAGCGGGGGCCTACAATGAGCAGTTCTTC.